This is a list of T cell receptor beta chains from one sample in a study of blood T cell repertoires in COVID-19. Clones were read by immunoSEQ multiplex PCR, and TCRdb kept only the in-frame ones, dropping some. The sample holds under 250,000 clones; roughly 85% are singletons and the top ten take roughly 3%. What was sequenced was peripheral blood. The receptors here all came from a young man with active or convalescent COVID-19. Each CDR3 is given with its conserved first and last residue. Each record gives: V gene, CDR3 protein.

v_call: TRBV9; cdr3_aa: CASSAPGQGDGYTF
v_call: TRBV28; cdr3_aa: CASRGQTGTGELFF
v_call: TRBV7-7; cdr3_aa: CASSPGTAISGNTIYF
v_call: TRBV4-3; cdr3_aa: CASSPRSGRYGYTF
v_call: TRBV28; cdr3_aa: CASGQGGYEQYF
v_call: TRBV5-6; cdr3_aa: CASSFRGTLQEKLFF
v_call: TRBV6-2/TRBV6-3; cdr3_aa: CASSRNRDGDTQYF
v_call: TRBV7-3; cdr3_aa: CASSQGQGREQYF
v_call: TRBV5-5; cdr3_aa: CASSGRGDRGGEQYF
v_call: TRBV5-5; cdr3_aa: CASSNRGINGYTF
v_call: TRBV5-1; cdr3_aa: CASTRTGNEKLFF
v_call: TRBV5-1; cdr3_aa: CASSFGLINRVASYEQYF
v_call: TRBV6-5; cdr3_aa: CASSRSTGIYGYTF
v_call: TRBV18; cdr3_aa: CASSQWTGIFYGYTF
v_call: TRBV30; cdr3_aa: CAWSVGGETQYF
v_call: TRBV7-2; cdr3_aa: CASSLGSTMSEQYF
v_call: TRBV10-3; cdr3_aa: CAIRGGGEESPLHF
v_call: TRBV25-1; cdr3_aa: CASSEVGGSSYEQYF
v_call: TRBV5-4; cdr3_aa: CASSSPLGEGSEQYF
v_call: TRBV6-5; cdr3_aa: CASSYTGNANYGYTF
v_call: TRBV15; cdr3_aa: CATSREAGYEQFF
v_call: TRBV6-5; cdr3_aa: CASSYSAGLSSEAFF
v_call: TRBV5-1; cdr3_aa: CASSRDRGQGEKLFF
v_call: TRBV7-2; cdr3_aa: CASSSRSGGATGELFF
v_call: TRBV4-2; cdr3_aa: CASSQGGSGRAGELFF
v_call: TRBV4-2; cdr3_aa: CASSPPGRASSETQYF
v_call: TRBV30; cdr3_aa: CAWDGHRAEAFF
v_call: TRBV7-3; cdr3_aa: CASSSTSGSRETQYF
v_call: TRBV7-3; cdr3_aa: CASSFSGTGDTGELFF
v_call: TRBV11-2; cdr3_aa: CASSRQQGANTGELFF
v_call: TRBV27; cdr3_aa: CATFSYGYTF
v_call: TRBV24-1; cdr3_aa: CATSDPGQGDNQPQHF
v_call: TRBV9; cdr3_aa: CASSVDVTGGRGYTF
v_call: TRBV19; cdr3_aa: CASRITSGTGGDEQFF
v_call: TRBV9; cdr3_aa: CASSPQAGVGDTQYF
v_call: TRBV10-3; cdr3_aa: CAISERETDTQYF
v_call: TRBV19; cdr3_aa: CASIGGVGGNQPQHF
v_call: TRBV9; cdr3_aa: CASSVEEGRGEFF
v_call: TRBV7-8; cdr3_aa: CASSRNMETQYF
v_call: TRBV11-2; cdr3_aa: CASSLDWTGEEKLFF
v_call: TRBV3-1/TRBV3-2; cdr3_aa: CASSQENRGLFCTDTQYF
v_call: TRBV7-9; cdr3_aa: CASSQAGRPEGEKLFF
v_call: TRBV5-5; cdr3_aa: CASSRTSVADTQYF
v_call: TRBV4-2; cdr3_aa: CASRPVGGYEQYF
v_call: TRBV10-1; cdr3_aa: CASSRTDFYNSPLHF
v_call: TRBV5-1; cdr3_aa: CASSASGGSTDTQYF
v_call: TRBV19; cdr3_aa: CASSPRTGGFHEQYF
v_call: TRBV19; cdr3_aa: CASKVVTDLYGYTF
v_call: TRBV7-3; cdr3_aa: CASSSGLYSGANVLTF
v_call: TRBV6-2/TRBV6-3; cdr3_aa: CASSYSRNRLNYGYTF